The 27 T cell receptor beta chains in this list originate from one sample, sequenced in a study of tumor and adjacent non-tumor tissue in lung cancer. Three rounds of nested PCR, following a modified ARM-PCR protocol, produced the TCRbeta library. TCRdb reanalysed the multiplex PCR reads using MiXCR and keeps one entry per CDR3 protein. This sample yields under 150,000 distinct CDR3 sequences, of which over 65% are seen a single time; 10% to 15% belongs to the top ten. No cell sorting was done before RNA was extracted from the tissue. The sequenced sample consisted of lung tumor tissue. The receptors come from a man aged 25-45 years with non-small cell lung cancer.

This clonotype came up many times. J is TRBJ1-1 and V is TRBV6-5; 8 bases fit TRBD1. This CDR3 region has 14 residues. With 7 bases clipped from V and 4 bases from J, the junction kept 8 bases outside the gene matches. Germline loops: CDR1 MNHEY, CDR2 SVGAGI. CDR3 region: CASTARTGITEAFF. The CDR3 DNA follows: TGTGCCAGCACCGCCCGGACAGGGATCACTGAAGCTTTCTTT.

This clonotype was recorded many times. The rearrangement links TRBV4-1 to TRBJ2-1; TRBD2 matches 16 bases. The CDR3 loop spans 16 amino acids. V lost 3 bases, J lost 7 bases, and 3 bases stayed unmatched. Germline CDR1 MGHRA, CDR2 YSYEKL. CDR3 sequence reads: CASSQKGLAGGNEQFF. As DNA, the CDR3 is TGCGCCAGCAGCCAGAAGGGACTAGCGGGAGGGAATGAGCAGTTCTTC.

A word on this clonotype: Since a much larger clone is just one base distant, this may be a read error. The V gene is TRBV20-1, the J gene TRBJ1-1; D gene ambiguous. V gave up 6 bases and J gave up 3 bases, with 11 bases separating them. Germline V gene data show CDR1 as DFQATT and CDR2 as SNEGSKA (reference sequence). This CDR3 comprises 12 residues. CDR3 residues: CSASRGDTEAFF. In DNA, the CDR3 is TGCAGTGCCTCCCGGGGAGACACTGAAGCTTTCTTT.

Remarks on this clonotype: A much bigger clone sits one base away, suggesting this may be a read error. The chain joins TRBV12-3 or TRBV12-4 to TRBJ2-1; D gene ambiguous. The length of the CDR3 is 16 residues. The CDR3 DNA reads as TGTACCAGCAGTTATGCTCCCAGTGGCTCCTACAATGAGCAGTTCTTC. It codes for CTSSYAPSGSYNEQFF.

A remark on this clonotype: At one end, the junction sequence differs from germline, possibly due to a read error. V usage is TRBV6-5 and J usage is TRBJ1-2; the D is unclear. CDR3 length equals 15 residues. Germline CDR1 MNHEY, CDR2 SVGAGI. DNA of the CDR3: TGTACCAGCAGTTACCGGCTTGGGATCAACTATGGCTACACCTTC. It specifies CTSSYRLGINYGYTF.

In its sample, this clonotype was seen many times. This may stem from a read error, because a much larger clone lies one nucleotide away. The chain links TRBV20-1 to TRBJ1-2; tentative D call: TRBD1 (6 bases). CDR3 length equals 18 residues. From germline, CDR1 is DFQATT and CDR2 SNEGSKA (reference sequence). Trimming cost V 1 base and J 3 bases, with 24 bases left between them. In DNA form, the CDR3 reads TGCAGTGCTAGAGGCCCCCCGGGACGGGGGGCCAAATACTATGGCTACACCTTC. This translates into CSARGPPGRGAKYYGYTF.

About this clonotype: One end of the junction does not line up with germline, which may come from a read error. The gene calls are TRBV12-3 or TRBV12-4 and TRBJ1-2, with no clear D. The CDR3 spans 14 residues. CDR3 nucleotide sequence: TGTACCAGCAGCCGCGGGGTAACCCTCTATGGCTACACCTTC. As protein: CTSSRGVTLYGYTF.

On this clonotype itself: Given the absence of the conserved phenylalanine or tryptophan at the CDR3 end, a read error is likely. The gene calls are TRBV29-1 and TRBJ2-7, with TRBD1 identical over 7 bases. The CDR3 is made up of 16 amino acids. The germline CDR1 and CDR2 sequences are SQVTM and ANQGSEA. With V trimmed by 4 bases and J by 4 bases, 16 bases remained unmatched. The CDR3 DNA is TGCAGCGTTGGAGGGACAGACTTAGGGAGCTCGTACGAGCAGTACTTA. This translates into CSVGGTDLGSSYEQYL.

Of note for this clonotype: The germline gene is not matched at one end of the junction; a read error may be the cause. The chain employs TRBV5-6 and TRBJ2-3; no clear D gene. This CDR3 spans 13 amino acids. Germline V gene data show CDR1 as SGHDT and CDR2 as YYEEEE. The CDR3 protein is CAISPISTYTQYF. CDR3 nucleotide sequence: TGTGCCATCAGCCCTATTAGTACCTATACGCAATATTTT. The full variable domain, in which reference TRBV5-6 and TRBJ2-3 provide the parts outside the CDR3, is DAGVTQSPTHLIKTRGQQVTLRCSPKSGHDTVSWYQQALGQGPQFIFQYYEEEERQRGNFPDRFSGHQFPNYSSELNVNALLLGDSALYLCAISPISTYTQYFGPGTRLTVL.

This chain links TRBV11-2 with TRBJ2-5; D may correspond to TRBD1 or TRBD2 (5 bases each). The V gene's germline CDR1 is SGHAT and CDR2 FQNNGV. This CDR3 contains 14 residues. Trimming took 3 bases from V and 5 from J, leaving 13 bases between them. CDR3 amino acids: CASSLSREYETQYF. CDR3 bases: TGTGCCAGCAGCTTGAGCAGGGAGTACGAGACCCAGTACTTC. Based on the CDR3 plus reference TRBV11-2 and TRBJ2-5, the full variable domain is EAGVAQSPRYKIIEKRQSVAFWCNPISGHATLYWYQQILGQGPKLLIQFQNNGVVDDSQLPKDRFSAERLKGVDSTLKIQPAKLEDSAVYLCASSLSREYETQYFGPGTRLLVL.

This clonotype has a handful of counts. One end of the junction does not line up with germline, which may come from a read error. The chain joins TRBV29-1 to TRBJ2-3; TRBD2 matches at 13 bases. The germline V gene has CDR1 SQVTM and CDR2 ANQGSEA. The length of the CDR3 is 15 residues. DNA for the CDR3: TGCAGCGTTACGACTAGCGGGGGGCACACAGATACACAGTGTTTT. Encoded protein: CSVTTSGGHTDTQCF.

About this clonotype: This may come from a read error, since a much larger clone is one base off. The rearrangement links TRBV12-3 or TRBV12-4 to TRBJ2-5; D uncertain. The CDR3 is 14 amino acids. V shed 6 bases and J shed 2 bases, with 13 bases lying between them. CDR3 DNA sequence: TGTGCCAGCAGCTTACAACAAATACAAGAGACCCAGTACTTC. This gives the protein CASSLQQIQETQYF.

As regards this clonotype: One end of the junction is discordant with germline, which a read error may explain. In DNA form, the CDR3 reads TGTACCAGCAGTTACGGTGATAACCGGGCGGGGGAAAAACTGTTTTTT. Amino acid sequence: CTSSYGDNRAGEKLFF. The chain is built from TRBV6-2 or TRBV6-3 and TRBJ1-4; the D is unclear. This CDR3 has 16 residues. Germline V lookup: CDR1 MNHEY, CDR2 SVGEGT.

For this clonotype: The junction and the germline gene differ at one end; a read error may be behind it. The rearrangement uses TRBV12-3 or TRBV12-4 and TRBJ1-6, with D perhaps matching TRBD1 (5 bases). There are 14 residues in the CDR3. DNA for the CDR3: TGTGCCAGCAGTCCAGACAGTTATATTTCACCCCTCCACTTT. Translated, it gives CASSPDSYISPLHF.

Of note for this clonotype: One junction end disagrees with the germline gene, perhaps due to a read error. The gene calls are TRBV6-1 and TRBJ2-3, with D tentatively TRBD1 or TRBD2 (6 bases each). The CDR3 is 18 amino acids. Germline values: CDR1 MNHNS, CDR2 SASEGT. The CDR3 sequence: CASSEIGGRSFRTDTQYF. CDR3 coding DNA: TGTGCTAGCAGTGAAATTGGGGGGCGATCCTTCCGCACAGATACGCAGTATTTT.

Comment on this clonotype: The junction shows a germline mismatch at one end, possibly a read error. The chain has TRBV28 and TRBJ2-3; maybe TRBD2 (6 bases). This CDR3 spans 14 amino acids. Germline loops: CDR1 MDHEN, CDR2 SYDVKM. CDR3 region: CASSTLASTNTQYF. CDR3 in DNA: TGTGCCAGCAGTACCCTAGCGTCCACAAATACGCAGTATTTT.

The chain recombines TRBV28 with TRBJ1-1, with D unclear. Trimming took 8 bases from V and 11 from J, leaving 24 bases between them. The CDR3 runs 14 residues. Per germline, CDR1 MDHEN and CDR2 SYDVKM. The DNA of the CDR3 is TGTGCCAGCCCCGTAAAGAGGGCAGGAATTTCGGCTTTCTTT. It encodes CASPVKRAGISAFF.

A note on this clonotype: A much larger clone lies a single base off, so this may be a read error. The genes are TRBV6-6 and TRBJ1-4, with D possibly being TRBD1 (5 bases). This CDR3 contains 14 residues. Per germline, CDR1 MNHNY and CDR2 SVGAGI (reference sequence). V dropped 5 bases and J dropped 6 bases, with 13 bases sitting between them. The CDR3 DNA reads as TGTGCCAGCAGTGGACATGGAGGGGATGAAAAACTGTTTTTT. This translates into CASSGHGGDEKLFF.

The genes are TRBV12-3 or TRBV12-4 and TRBJ2-5; 7 bases match TRBD2. The CDR3 covers 14 residues. J lost 5 bases, V lost 7 bases, and 10 bases had no gene match. CDR3 region: CASIRDYLHETQYF. DNA for the CDR3: TGTGCCAGCATCCGGGACTACCTACATGAGACCCAGTACTTC.

In regard to this clonotype: At one end the junction does not follow the germline gene, possibly because of a read error. The chain uses TRBV11-3 and TRBJ1-5; D is unresolved. The CDR3 has 12 amino acids. Germline loops: CDR1 SGHNT, CDR2 YENEEA. The CDR3 DNA reads TGTGCCTGCAGCCGCGGGGATCAGCCCCATCATTTT. Translation gives CACSRGDQPHHF.

The chain has TRBV11-2 and TRBJ1-4; 9 bases match TRBD1. This CDR3 is built from 16 residues. V lost 10 bases to trimming and J lost 8 bases; unmatched junction nucleotides: 17. Germline assignment: CDR1 SGHAT and CDR2 FQNNGV. The CDR3: CANGLRLTGGNEKLFF. CDR3 DNA: TGTGCCAACGGCTTAAGATTGACAGGGGGTAACGAAAAACTGTTTTTT.

This clonotype was seen a few times. Given the absence of the conserved phenylalanine or tryptophan at the CDR3 end, a read error is likely. Here the CDR3 DNA reads TGCGCCAGCAGCGCGGGACGACCAGAAGAGACCCAGTACTCC. This translates into CASSAGRPEETQYS. V and J are TRBV5-1 and TRBJ2-5, with D possibly matching TRBD2 (6 bases). The germline V gene has CDR1 SGHRS and CDR2 YFSETQ. This CDR3 is 14 amino acids long. Trimming left V 4 bases short and J 3 bases short, with 13 bases between.

This clonotype has just a few counts. A much larger clone differs from this one at a single base, so this may be a read error. The chain employs TRBV4-1 and TRBJ1-5, with D possibly matching TRBD1 (6 bases). The germline V gene encodes CDR1 MGHRA and CDR2 YSYEKL. The CDR3 is 15 amino acids. The CDR3 DNA follows: TGCGCCAGCAGCCAAGATACAGGGAGCAATAAGCCCCAGCATTTT. Protein product: CASSQDTGSNKPQHF.

About this clonotype itself: At one end the junction does not follow the germline gene, possibly because of a read error. The V gene is TRBV6-1, the J gene TRBJ2-3; possibly TRBD1 or TRBD2 for D (6 bases each). CDR1 is MNHNS and CDR2 is SASEGT in the germline V gene. The CDR3 has 18 residues. The CDR3 bases are TGTGCCAGCAGTGAAATTGGGGGGCGATCCTCCCGCAAAGATACGCGGTATTTT. It translates to CASSEIGGRSSRKDTRYF.

This clonotype has just a few counts. This may arise from a read error, as a much more abundant clone is one base away. V and J are TRBV20-1 and TRBJ2-7; the match to TRBD2 covers 12 bases. The CDR3 length is 13 residues. CDR1 and CDR2 from the germline V gene are DFQATT and SNEGSKA (reference sequence). V shed 6 bases and J 5 bases; nucleotides not matched to a gene: 5. CDR3 protein: CSARLAGADEQYF. The CDR3 nucleotides are TGCAGTGCCAGACTAGCGGGAGCTGACGAGCAGTACTTC.

To note about this clonotype: A much larger clone lies one base from this, so it may be a read error. The chain is built from TRBV6-5 and TRBJ2-7, with a possible D match to TRBD1 (6 bases). CDR1 and CDR2 from the germline V gene are MNHEY and SVGAGI. This CDR3 is 15 amino acids long. Trimming took off 0 bases at V and 1 base at J, with 10 bases between the two ends. CDR3 coding DNA: TGTGCCAGCAGTTACTCCAGGACAGATTCCTACGAGCAGTACTTC. This codes for CASSYSRTDSYEQYF.

Remarks on this clonotype: Sequence at one end of the junction differs from germline and may be a read error. The gene calls are TRBV11-1 and TRBJ2-4; D possibly corresponds to TRBD1 (5 bases). There are 16 residues in the CDR3. Germline V lookup: CDR1 SGHAT, CDR2 FQDESV (reference sequence). The CDR3 nucleotides read TGTGCTAGCACCCACCCAGGCAGGGCGACCCAAAACATTCAGTACTTC. Its protein is CASTHPGRATQNIQYF.